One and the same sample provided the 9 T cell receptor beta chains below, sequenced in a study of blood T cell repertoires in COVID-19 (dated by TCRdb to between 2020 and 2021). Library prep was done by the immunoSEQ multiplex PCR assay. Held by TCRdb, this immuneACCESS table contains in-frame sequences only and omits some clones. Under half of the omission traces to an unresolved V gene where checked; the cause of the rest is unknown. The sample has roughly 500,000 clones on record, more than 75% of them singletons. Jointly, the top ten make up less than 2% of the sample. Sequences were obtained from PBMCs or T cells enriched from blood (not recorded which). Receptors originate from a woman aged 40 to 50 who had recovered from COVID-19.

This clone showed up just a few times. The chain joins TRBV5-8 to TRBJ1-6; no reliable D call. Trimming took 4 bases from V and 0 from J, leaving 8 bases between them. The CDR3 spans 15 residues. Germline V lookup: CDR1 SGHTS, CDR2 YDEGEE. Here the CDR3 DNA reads TGTGCCAGCAGCCACGGTAGCTCCTATAATTCACCCCTCCACTTT. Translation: CASSHGSSYNSPLHF.

CDR3 nucleotides: TGTGCCGTACAGGGTCCGTACGAGCAGTACTTC. Translating it yields CAVQGPYEQYF. The V gene is TRBV11-3, the J gene TRBJ2-7; TRBD1 might be the D (6 bases). Germline assignment: CDR1 SGHNT and CDR2 YENEEA. V was cut by 11 bases and J by 4 bases, with 12 bases left in between. The CDR3 totals 11 residues.

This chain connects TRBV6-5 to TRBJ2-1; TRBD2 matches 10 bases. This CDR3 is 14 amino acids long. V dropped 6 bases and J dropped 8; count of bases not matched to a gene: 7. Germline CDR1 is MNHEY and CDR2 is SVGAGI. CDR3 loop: CASRTSGLGDEQFF. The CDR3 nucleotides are TGTGCCAGCAGGACTAGCGGGCTCGGCGATGAGCAGTTCTTC.

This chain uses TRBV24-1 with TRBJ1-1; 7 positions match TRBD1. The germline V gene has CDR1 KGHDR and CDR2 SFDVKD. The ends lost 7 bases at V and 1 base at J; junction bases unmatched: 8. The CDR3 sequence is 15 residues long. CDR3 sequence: CATRANRGRNTEAFF. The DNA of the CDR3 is TGTGCCACCAGGGCTAACAGGGGCCGGAACACTGAAGCTTTCTTT.

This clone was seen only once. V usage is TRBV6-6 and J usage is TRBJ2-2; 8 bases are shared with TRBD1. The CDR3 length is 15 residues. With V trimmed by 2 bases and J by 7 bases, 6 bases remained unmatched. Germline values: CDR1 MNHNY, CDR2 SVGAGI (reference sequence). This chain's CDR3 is CASSYLGQGNGELFF. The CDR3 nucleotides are TGTGCCAGCAGTTACCTCGGACAGGGTAACGGGGAGCTGTTTTTT.

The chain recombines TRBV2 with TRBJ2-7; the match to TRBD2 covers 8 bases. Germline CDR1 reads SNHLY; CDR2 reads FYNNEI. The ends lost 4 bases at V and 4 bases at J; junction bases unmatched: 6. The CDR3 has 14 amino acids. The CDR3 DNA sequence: TGTGCCAGCAGTGCGCGACGGGGGGGGTACGAGCAGTACTTC. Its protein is CASSARRGGYEQYF.

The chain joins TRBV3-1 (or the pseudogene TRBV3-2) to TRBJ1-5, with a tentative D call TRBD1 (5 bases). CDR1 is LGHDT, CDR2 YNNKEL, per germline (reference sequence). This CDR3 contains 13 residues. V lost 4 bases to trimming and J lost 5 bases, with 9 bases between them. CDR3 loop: CASSRGDDQPQHF. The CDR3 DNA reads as TGTGCCAGCAGCCGGGGGGACGATCAGCCCCAGCATTTT.

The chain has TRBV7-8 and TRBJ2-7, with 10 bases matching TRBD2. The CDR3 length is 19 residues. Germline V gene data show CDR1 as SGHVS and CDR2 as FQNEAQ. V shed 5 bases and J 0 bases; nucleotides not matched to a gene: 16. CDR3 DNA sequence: TGTGCCAGCAGCACCGGACTAGCGGCGAGGGGGTTTAGCTCCTACGAGCAGTACTTC. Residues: CASSTGLAARGFSSYEQYF.

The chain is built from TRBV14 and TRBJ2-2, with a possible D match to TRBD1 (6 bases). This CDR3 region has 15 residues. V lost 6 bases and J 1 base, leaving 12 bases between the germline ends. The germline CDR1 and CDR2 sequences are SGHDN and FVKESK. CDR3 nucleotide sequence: TGTGCCAGCAGGCTCGGGACATTGAACACCGGGGAGCTGTTTTTT. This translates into CASRLGTLNTGELFF.